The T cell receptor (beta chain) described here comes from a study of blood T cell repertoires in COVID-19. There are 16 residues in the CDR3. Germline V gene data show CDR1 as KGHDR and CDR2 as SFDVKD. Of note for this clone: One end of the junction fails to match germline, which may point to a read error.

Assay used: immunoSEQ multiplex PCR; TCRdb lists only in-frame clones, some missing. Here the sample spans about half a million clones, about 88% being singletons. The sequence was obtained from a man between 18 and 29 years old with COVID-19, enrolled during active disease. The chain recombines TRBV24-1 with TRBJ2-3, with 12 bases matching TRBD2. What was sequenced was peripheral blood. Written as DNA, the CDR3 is TGTGCCACCAGTGATACGACTAGCGGGAGCATAGATACGCAGTATTTT. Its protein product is CATSDTTSGSIDTQYF.